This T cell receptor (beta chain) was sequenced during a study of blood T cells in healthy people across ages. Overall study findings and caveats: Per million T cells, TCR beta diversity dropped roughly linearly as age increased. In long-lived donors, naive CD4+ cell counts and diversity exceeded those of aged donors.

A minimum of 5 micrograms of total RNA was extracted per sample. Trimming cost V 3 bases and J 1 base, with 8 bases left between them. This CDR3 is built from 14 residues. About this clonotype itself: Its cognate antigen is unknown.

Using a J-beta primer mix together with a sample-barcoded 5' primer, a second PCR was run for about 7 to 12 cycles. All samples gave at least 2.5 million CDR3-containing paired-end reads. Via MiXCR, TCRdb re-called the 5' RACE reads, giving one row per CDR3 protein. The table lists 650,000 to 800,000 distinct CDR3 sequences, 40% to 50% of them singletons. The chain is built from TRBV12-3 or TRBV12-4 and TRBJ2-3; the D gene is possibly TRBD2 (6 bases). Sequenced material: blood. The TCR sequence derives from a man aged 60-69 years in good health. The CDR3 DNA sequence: TGTGCCAGCAGTTTGTCTAGCGGCACAGATACGCAGTATTTT. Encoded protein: CASSLSSGTDTQYF.